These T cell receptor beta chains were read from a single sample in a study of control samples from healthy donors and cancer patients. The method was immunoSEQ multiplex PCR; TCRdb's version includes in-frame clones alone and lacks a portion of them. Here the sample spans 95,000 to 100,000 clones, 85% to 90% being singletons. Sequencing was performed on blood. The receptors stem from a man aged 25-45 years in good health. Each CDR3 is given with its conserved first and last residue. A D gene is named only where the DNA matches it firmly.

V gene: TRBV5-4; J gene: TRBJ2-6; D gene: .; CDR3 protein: CASSLERYAGANVLTF; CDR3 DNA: TGTGCCAGCAGCTTGGAAAGGTATGCTGGGGCCAACGTCCTGACTTTC
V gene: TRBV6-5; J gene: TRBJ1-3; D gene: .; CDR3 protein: CASSYSGSSGNTIYF; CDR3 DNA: TGTGCCAGCAGTTACTCCGGGAGCTCTGGAAACACCATATATTTT
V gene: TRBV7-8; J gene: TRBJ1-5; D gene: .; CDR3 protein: CASSQLNQPQHF; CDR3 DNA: TGTGCCAGTTCCCAGCTAAATCAGCCCCAGCATTTT
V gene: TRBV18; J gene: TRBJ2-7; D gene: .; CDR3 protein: CASSPGGGVSYEQYF; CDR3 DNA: TGTGCCAGCTCACCAGGGGGAGGAGTATCCTACGAGCAGTACTTC
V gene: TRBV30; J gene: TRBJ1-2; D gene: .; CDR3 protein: CAWSVGRNIYGYTF; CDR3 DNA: TGTGCCTGGAGTGTGGGCAGGAACATTTATGGCTACACCTTC
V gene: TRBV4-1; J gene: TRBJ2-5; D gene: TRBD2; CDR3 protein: CASRLHMNGGIGETQYF; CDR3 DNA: TGCGCCAGCAGACTTCACATGAACGGGGGGATAGGAGAGACCCAGTACTTC
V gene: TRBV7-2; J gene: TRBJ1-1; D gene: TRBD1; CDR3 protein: CASRRGQINTEAFF; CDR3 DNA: TGTGCCAGCAGAAGGGGACAGATCAACACTGAAGCTTTCTTT
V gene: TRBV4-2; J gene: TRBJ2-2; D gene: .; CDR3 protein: CASRGGELFF; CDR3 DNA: TGTGCCAGCAGAGGCGGGGAGCTGTTTTTT
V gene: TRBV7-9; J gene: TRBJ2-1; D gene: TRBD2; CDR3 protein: CASSPSPYRGGSWANEQFF; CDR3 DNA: TGTGCCAGCAGTCCCAGTCCTTACCGGGGCGGGAGTTGGGCCAATGAGCAGTTCTTC
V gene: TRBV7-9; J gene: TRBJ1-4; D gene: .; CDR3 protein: CASTESTATNEKLFF; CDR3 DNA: TGTGCCAGCACCGAATCGACAGCAACTAATGAAAAACTGTTTTTT
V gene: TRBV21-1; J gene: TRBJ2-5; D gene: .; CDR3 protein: CASSKEDRQTSQETQYF; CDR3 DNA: TGTGCCAGCAGCAAAGAAGACAGGCAGACCTCTCAAGAGACCCAGTACTTC
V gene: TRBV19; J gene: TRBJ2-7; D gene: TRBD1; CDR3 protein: CASSDNRDRVHEQYF; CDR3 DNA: TGTGCCAGTAGTGATAACCGGGACAGGGTTCACGAGCAGTACTTC
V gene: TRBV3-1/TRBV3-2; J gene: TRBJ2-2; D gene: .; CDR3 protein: CASSWTGQMGELFF; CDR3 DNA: TGTGCCAGCAGCTGGACTGGACAAATGGGGGAGCTGTTTTTT
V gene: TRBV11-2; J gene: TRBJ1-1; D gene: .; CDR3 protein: CASSLGPTTNTEAFF; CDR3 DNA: TGTGCCAGCAGCTTAGGACCTACTACGAACACTGAAGCTTTCTTT
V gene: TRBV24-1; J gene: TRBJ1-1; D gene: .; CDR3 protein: CATSDWGDTEAFF; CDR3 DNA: TGTGCCACCAGTGATTGGGGGGACACTGAAGCTTTCTTT